This T cell receptor beta chain was recovered during a study of blood T cell repertoires in COVID-19. Study-wide context: From the United States, Italy and Spain came samples of acute and convalescent COVID-19. PBMCs, B-cell-depleted T cells, or T cells provided the cDNA or gDNA that made up the material.

Original processing methods: Researchers report that nucleated cell counts were estimated from reference gene primer amplification. The data were produced by immunoSEQ multiplex PCR, yet TCRdb's version contains in-frame clones alone and is incomplete. V and J calls and clone size are copied from that table; D and trimming were computed from the DNA. Among more than 95,000 clones listed, roughly 90% were seen once. The germline CDR1 and CDR2 sequences are KGHDR and SFDVKD. The CDR3 contains 16 residues. The ends were cut back, 0 bases at V and 2 bases at J, with 11 bases in the middle. The sequenced material came from peripheral blood. This sequence joins TRBV24-1 and TRBJ2-3; D unclear. The receptor was derived from a man over 45 with acute or convalescent COVID-19. CDR3 DNA: TGTGCCACCAGTGATTTGATGGCCAGAAACACAGATACGCAGTATTTT. Translated: CATSDLMARNTDTQYF.